This T cell receptor (beta chain) appears in the sequencing data of a study of blood T cells in healthy people across ages. This CDR3 region has 12 residues. Trimming took off 5 bases at V and 11 bases at J, with 15 bases between the two ends. The germline V gene encodes CDR1 SEHNR and CDR2 FQNEAQ (reference sequence). A second PCR, run for roughly 7 to 12 cycles, used a sample-barcoded 5' primer plus a J-beta primer mix. TCRdb ran MiXCR on the 5' RACE reads and lists one entry per CDR3 protein. The sample has about 760,000 distinct CDR3 sequences, around 25% seen once. This clonotype was counted between two and nine times. These data were likewise used in another study, on T cells of mothers and their children. As reported in that work: Whatever RNA was extracted went entirely into cDNA synthesis, at about 1.5 ug per 15 ul. M1S, a second-PCR primer, added sample barcodes and 2-4 random nucleotides. Regardless of relatedness, pairs show thymic selection shaping TCR recombination output in a similar manner.

This receptor was taken from a boy under 18 in good health. The sample was blood. V and J are TRBV7-9 and TRBJ2-5; D not certain. The CDR3 DNA reads as TGTGCCAGCAGCCTCGACCCCTTGGAGCAGTACTTC. This sequence encodes CASSLDPLEQYF.